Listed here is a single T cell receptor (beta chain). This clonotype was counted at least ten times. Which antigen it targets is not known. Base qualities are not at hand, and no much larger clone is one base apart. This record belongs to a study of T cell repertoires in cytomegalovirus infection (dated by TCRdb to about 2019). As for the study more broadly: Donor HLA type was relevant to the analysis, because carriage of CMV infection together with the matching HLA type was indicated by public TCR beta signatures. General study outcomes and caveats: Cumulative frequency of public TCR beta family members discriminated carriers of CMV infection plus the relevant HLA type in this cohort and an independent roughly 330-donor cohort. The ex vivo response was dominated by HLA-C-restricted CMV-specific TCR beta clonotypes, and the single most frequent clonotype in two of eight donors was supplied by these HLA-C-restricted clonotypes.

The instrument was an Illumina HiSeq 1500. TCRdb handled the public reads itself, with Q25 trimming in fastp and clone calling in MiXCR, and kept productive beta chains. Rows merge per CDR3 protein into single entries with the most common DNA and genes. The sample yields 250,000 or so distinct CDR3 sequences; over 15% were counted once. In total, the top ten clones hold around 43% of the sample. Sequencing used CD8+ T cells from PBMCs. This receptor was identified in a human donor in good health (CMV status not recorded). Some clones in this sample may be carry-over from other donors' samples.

The CDR3 here reads CATSDFQWGLYSNQPQHF. At the DNA level, the sequence is TGTGCCACCAGTGATTTCCAATGGGGACTTTATAGCAATCAGCCCCAGCATTTT. Rearrangement joined TRBV24-1 to TRBJ1-5; the best D guess is TRBD1, with 5 bases matching. The junction shows trimming of 1 base on V and 0 bases on J, plus 15 bases between the germline ends. The germline V gene supplies CDR1 KGHDR and CDR2 SFDVKD. The CDR3 starts with the cysteine, ends with the phenylalanine, and has 18 residues. Left in the record is the CDR3 DNA by itself, 54 bases read in frame from the first base.